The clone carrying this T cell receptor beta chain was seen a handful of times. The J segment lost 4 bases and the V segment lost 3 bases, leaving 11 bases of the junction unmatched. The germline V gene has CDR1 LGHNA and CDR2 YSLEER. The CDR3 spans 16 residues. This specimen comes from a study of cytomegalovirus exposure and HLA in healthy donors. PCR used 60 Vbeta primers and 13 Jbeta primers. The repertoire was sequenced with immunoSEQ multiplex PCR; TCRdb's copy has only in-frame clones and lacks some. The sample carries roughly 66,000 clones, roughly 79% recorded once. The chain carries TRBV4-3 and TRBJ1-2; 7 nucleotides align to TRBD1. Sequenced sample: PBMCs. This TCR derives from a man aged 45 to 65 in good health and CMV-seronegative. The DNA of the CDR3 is TGCGCCAGCAGCCAGTTTAGACAGGGCTATGCCTATGGCTACACCTTC. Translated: CASSQFRQGYAYGYTF.